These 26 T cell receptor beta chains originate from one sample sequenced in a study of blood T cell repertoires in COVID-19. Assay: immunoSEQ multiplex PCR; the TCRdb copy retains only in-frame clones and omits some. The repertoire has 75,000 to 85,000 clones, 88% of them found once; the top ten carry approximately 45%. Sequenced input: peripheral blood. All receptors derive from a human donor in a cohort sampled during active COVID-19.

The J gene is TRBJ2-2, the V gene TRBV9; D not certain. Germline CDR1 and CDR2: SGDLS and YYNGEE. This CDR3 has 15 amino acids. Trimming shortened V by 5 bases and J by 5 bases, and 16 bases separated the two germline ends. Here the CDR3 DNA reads TGTGCCAGCAGGCAAAATCAGGAACAGACCGGGGAGCTGTTTTTT. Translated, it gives CASRQNQEQTGELFF.

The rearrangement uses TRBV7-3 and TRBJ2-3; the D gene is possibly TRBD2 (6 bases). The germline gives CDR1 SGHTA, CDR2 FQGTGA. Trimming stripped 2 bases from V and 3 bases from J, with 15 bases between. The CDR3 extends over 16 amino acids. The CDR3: CASSLVGRGRTDTQYF. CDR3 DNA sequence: TGTGCCAGCAGCTTAGTCGGGAGAGGTAGGACAGATACGCAGTATTTT.

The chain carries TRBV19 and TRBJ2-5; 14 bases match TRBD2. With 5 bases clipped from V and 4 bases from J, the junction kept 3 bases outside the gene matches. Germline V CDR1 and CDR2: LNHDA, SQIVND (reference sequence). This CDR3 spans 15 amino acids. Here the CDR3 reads CASSETSGGVETQYF. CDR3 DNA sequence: TGTGCCAGTAGTGAGACTAGCGGGGGGGTAGAGACCCAGTACTTC.

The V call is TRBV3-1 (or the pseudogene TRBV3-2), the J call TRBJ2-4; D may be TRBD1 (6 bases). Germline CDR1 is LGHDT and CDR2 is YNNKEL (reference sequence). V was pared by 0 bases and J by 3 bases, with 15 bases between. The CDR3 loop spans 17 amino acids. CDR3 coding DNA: TGTGCCAGCAGCCAAGATCTTCCGAGGACAGACAAAAACATTCAGTACTTC. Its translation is CASSQDLPRTDKNIQYF.

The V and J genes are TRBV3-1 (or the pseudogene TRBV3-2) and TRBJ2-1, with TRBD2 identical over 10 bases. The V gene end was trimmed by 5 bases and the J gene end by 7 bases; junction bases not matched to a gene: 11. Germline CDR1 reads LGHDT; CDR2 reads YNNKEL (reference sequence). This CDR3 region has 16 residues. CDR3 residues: CASSYTSGKRVNEQFF. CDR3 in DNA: TGTGCCAGCAGCTACACTAGCGGGAAGAGGGTTAATGAGCAGTTCTTC.

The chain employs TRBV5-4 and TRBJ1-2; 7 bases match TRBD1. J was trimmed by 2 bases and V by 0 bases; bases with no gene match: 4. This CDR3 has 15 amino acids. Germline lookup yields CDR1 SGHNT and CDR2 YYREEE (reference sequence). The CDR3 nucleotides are TGTGCCAGCAGCTTGGCTGCAGGGGGGAACTATGGCTACACCTTC. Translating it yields CASSLAAGGNYGYTF. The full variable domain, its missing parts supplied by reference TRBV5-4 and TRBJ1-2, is ETGVTQSPTHLIKTRGQQVTLRCSSQSGHNTVSWYQQALGQGPQFIFQYYREEENGRGNFPPRFSGLQFPNYSSELNVNALELDDSALYLCASSLAAGGNYGYTFGSGTRLTVV.

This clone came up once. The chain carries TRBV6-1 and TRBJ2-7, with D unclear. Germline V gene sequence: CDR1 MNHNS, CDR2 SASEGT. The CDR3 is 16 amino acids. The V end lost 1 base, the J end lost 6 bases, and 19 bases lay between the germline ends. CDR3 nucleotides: TGTGCCAGCAGTGAAGTTGGCCGCGAGACGGGTGCCGAGCAGTACTTC. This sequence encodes CASSEVGRETGAEQYF.

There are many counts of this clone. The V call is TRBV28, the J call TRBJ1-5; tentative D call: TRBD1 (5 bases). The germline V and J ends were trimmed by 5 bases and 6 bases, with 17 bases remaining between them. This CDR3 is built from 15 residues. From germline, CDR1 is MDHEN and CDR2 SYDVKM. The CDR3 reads CASSQRWGVGQPQHF. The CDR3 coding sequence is TGTGCCAGCAGTCAGAGATGGGGCGTCGGTCAGCCCCAGCATTTT. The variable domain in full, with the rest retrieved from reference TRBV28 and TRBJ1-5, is DVKVTQSSRYLVKRTGEKVFLECVQDMDHENMFWYRQDPGLGLRLIYFSYDVKMKEKGDIPEGYSVSREKKERFSLILESASTNQTSMYLCASSQRWGVGQPQHFGDGTRLSIL.

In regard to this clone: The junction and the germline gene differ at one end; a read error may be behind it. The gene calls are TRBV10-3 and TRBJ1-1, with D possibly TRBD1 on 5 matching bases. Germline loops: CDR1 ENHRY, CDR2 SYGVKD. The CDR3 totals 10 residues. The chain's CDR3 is CAIGRDYALF. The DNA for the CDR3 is TGTGCCATCGGCCGGGACTACGCCCTTTTT.

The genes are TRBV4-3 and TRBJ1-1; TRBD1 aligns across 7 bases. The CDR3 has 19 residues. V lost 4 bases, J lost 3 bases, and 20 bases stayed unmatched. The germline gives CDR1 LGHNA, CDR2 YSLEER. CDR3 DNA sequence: TGCGCCAGCAGCCCCCGCCTCACAGGGGATGTTCCTTTGGACACTGAAGCTTTCTTT. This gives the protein CASSPRLTGDVPLDTEAFF.

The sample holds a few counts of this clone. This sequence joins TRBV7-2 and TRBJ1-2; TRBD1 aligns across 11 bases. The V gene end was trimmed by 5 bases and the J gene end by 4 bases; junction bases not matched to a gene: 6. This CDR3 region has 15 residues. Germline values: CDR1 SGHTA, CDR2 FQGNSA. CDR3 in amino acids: CASSPRTGGGYGYTF. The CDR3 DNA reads TGTGCCAGCAGCCCTCGGACAGGGGGCGGCTATGGCTACACCTTC.

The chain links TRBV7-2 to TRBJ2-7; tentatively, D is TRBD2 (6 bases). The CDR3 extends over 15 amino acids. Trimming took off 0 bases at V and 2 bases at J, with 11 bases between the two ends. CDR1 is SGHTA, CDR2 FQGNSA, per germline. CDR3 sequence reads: CASSLAGGSAYEQYF. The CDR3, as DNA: TGTGCCAGCAGCTTAGCGGGGGGTAGTGCCTACGAGCAGTACTTC.

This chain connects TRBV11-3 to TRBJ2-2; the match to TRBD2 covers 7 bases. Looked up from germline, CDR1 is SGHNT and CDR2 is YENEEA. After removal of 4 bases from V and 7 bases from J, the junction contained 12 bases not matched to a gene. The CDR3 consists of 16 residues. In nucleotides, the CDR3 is TGTGCCAGCAGCTCCTCTATCGCGGGAGAGGGCGGGGAGCTGTTTTTT. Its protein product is CASSSSIAGEGGELFF.

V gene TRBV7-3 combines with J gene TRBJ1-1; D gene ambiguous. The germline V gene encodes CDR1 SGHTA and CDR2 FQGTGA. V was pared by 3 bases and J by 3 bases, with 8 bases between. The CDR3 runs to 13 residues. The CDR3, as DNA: TGTGCCAGCAGCTTCGGGGTTGACACTGAAGCTTTCTTT. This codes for CASSFGVDTEAFF.

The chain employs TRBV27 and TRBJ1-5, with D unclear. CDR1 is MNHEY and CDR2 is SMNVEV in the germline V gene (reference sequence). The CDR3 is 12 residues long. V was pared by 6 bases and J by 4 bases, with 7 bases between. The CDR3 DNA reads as TGTGCCAGCAGGGCGGGGAATCAGCCCCAGCATTTT. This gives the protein CASRAGNQPQHF.

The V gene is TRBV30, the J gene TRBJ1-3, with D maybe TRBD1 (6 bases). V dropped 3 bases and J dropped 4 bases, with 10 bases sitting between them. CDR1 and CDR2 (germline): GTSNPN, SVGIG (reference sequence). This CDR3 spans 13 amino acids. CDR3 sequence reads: CAWSPGAGNTIYF. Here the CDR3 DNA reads TGTGCCTGGAGCCCAGGGGCGGGAAACACCATATATTTT.

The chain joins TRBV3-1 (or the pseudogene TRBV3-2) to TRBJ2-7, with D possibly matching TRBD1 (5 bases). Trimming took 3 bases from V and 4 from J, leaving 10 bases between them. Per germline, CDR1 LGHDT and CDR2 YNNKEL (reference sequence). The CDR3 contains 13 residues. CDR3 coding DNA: TGTGCCAGCAGCCACGAGTCAGGGTACGAGCAGTACTTC. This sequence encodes CASSHESGYEQYF.

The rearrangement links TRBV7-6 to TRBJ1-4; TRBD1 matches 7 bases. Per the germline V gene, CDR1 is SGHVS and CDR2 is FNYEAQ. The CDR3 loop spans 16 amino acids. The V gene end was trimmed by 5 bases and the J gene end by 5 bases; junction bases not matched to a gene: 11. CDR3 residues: CASSETPGQLNEKLFF. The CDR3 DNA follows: TGTGCCAGCAGCGAAACGCCGGGACAGCTGAATGAAAAACTGTTTTTT.

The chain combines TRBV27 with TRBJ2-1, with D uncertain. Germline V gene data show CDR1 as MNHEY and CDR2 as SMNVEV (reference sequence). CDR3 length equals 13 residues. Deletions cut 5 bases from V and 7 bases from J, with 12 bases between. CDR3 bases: TGTGCCAGCAGTCCTGTAGACAAGAATGAGCAGTTCTTC. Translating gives CASSPVDKNEQFF.

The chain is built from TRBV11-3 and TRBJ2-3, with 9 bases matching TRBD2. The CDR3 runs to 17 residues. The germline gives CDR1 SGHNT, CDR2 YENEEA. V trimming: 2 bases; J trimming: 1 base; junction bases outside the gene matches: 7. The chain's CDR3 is CASSLRARTSGTDTQYF. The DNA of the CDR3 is TGTGCCAGCAGCTTACGTGCCCGGACTAGCGGCACAGATACGCAGTATTTT.

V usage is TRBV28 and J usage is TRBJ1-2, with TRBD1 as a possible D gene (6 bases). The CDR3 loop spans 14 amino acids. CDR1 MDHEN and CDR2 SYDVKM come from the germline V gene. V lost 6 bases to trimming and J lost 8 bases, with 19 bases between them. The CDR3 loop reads CASSVATGDTGYTF. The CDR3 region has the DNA TGTGCCAGCAGCGTTGCGACAGGAGATACAGGCTACACCTTC.

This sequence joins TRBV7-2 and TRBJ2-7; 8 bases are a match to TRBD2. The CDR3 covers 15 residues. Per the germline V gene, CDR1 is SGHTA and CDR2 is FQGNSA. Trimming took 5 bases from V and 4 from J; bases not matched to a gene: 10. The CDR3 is CASSPSGGKRYEQYF. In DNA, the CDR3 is TGTGCCAGCAGCCCCTCGGGGGGGAAAAGGTACGAGCAGTACTTC.

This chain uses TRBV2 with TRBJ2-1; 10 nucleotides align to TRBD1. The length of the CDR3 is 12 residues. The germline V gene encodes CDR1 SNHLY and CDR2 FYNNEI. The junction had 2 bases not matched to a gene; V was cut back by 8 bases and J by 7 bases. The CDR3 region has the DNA TGTGCCAGCCGGACAGGGGGGAATGAGCAGTTCTTC. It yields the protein CASRTGGNEQFF.

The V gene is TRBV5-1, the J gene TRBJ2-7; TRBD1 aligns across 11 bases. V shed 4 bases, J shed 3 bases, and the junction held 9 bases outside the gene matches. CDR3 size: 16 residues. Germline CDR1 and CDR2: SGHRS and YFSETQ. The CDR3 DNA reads TGCGCCAGCAGCAACACCTTCGGGACAGGGGGCTACGAGCAGTACTTC. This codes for CASSNTFGTGGYEQYF. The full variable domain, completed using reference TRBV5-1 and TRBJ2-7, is KAGVTQTPRYLIKTRGQQVTLSCSPISGHRSVSWYQQTPGQGLQFLFEYFSETQRNKGNFPGRFSGRQFSNSRSEMNVSTLELGDSALYLCASSNTFGTGGYEQYFGPGTRLTVT.

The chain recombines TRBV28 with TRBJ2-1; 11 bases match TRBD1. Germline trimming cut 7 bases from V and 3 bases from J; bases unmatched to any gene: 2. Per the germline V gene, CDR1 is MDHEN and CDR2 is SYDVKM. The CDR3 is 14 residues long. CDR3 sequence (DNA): TGTGCCAGCACGGACAGGGGGCTCTACAATGAGCAGTTCTTC. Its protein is CASTDRGLYNEQFF.

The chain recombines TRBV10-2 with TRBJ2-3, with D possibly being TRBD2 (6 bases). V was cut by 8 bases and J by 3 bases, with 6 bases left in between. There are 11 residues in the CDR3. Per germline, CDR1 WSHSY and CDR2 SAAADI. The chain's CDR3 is CASGGTDTQYF. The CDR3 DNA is TGCGCCAGCGGGGGGACAGATACGCAGTATTTT.